This is a list of T cell receptor beta chains from one sample in a study of cytomegalovirus exposure and HLA in healthy donors. Profiling relied on immunoSEQ multiplex PCR, and the TCRdb table lists in-frame clones only, not all of them. In the table there are some 330,000 clones, about nine tenths of which are singletons. Sequenced input: PBMCs. The receptors were sampled from a woman between 18 and 29 years old in good health and CMV-seronegative. Each CDR3 is given with its conserved first and last residue. Each record gives: D gene, clone size, V gene, J gene, CDR3 DNA, CDR3 protein. D genes are given only for firm matches. Clone sizes are given selectively: once, few, many, or a class where the clone is expanded.

d_gene: -
abundance: -
v_gene: TRBV6-6
j_gene: TRBJ2-1
CDR3nt: TGTGCCAGCAGTTACAACAGCTACTACAATGAGCAGTTCTTC
CDR3aa: CASSYNSYYNEQFF

d_gene: -
abundance: -
v_gene: TRBV5-4
j_gene: TRBJ2-3
CDR3nt: TGTGCCAGCAGCTCGGGACTTCGACTAGATACGCAGTATTTT
CDR3aa: CASSSGLRLDTQYF

d_gene: TRBD2
abundance: -
v_gene: TRBV7-2
j_gene: TRBJ2-5
CDR3nt: TGTGCCAGCAGCTTAGTTACTAGCGGGAACCCGGAGACCCAGTACTTC
CDR3aa: CASSLVTSGNPETQYF

d_gene: TRBD2
abundance: -
v_gene: TRBV6-1
j_gene: TRBJ2-5
CDR3nt: TGTGCCAGCAGTCGGGAGGGCTCAGAGACCCAGTACTTC
CDR3aa: CASSREGSETQYF

d_gene: TRBD1
abundance: -
v_gene: TRBV4-3
j_gene: TRBJ1-4
CDR3nt: TGCGCCAGCAGCCCGCAACCCGACAGGGGGGCTAATGAAAAACTGTTTTTT
CDR3aa: CASSPQPDRGANEKLFF

d_gene: TRBD1
abundance: -
v_gene: TRBV7-2
j_gene: TRBJ1-3
CDR3nt: TGTGCCAGCAGCACTGAAACAGGGGCCGGAAACACCATATATTTT
CDR3aa: CASSTETGAGNTIYF

d_gene: -
abundance: -
v_gene: TRBV28
j_gene: TRBJ1-2
CDR3nt: TGTGCCAGCAGCCCGCCTGGAGCATATGGCTACACCTTC
CDR3aa: CASSPPGAYGYTF

d_gene: TRBD2
abundance: -
v_gene: TRBV28
j_gene: TRBJ2-7
CDR3nt: TGTGCCAGCAGTTCAGCCGGGACTAGCGAGTACGAGCAGTACTTC
CDR3aa: CASSSAGTSEYEQYF

d_gene: TRBD2
abundance: -
v_gene: TRBV9
j_gene: TRBJ2-4
CDR3nt: TGTGCCAGCAGAGGCGGGAGCGAAAACATTCAGTACTTC
CDR3aa: CASRGGSENIQYF

d_gene: TRBD2
abundance: -
v_gene: TRBV29-1
j_gene: TRBJ2-2
CDR3nt: TGCAGCGCCAGCGGACTAGCGGGCACCGGGGAGCTGTTTTTT
CDR3aa: CSASGLAGTGELFF

d_gene: -
abundance: -
v_gene: TRBV5-6
j_gene: TRBJ2-5
CDR3nt: TGTGCCAGCAGCTCGACGGGGGAACAGACCCAGTACTTC
CDR3aa: CASSSTGEQTQYF

d_gene: -
abundance: -
v_gene: TRBV5-1
j_gene: TRBJ1-2
CDR3nt: TGCGCCAGCAGCGTTTACGGACAGCTTAACTATGGCTACACCTTC
CDR3aa: CASSVYGQLNYGYTF

d_gene: TRBD2
abundance: -
v_gene: TRBV4-1
j_gene: TRBJ2-7
CDR3nt: TGCGCCAGCAGCCAAGGGGGCGGGGGAACCTACGAGCAGTACTTC
CDR3aa: CASSQGGGGTYEQYF

d_gene: TRBD1
abundance: -
v_gene: TRBV7-8
j_gene: TRBJ2-1
CDR3nt: TGTGCCAGCAGCTTAAGATTTGGACAGGGCAGCGTATACAACTCCTACAATGAGCAGTTCTTC
CDR3aa: CASSLRFGQGSVYNSYNEQFF

d_gene: -
abundance: -
v_gene: TRBV19
j_gene: TRBJ1-5
CDR3nt: TGTGCCAGTAGTATAGTTAGGGAGAATCAGCCCCAGCATTTT
CDR3aa: CASSIVRENQPQHF

d_gene: TRBD1
abundance: once
v_gene: TRBV28
j_gene: TRBJ2-7
CDR3nt: TGTGCCAGCAGTGCACCCGGGACAGGGAGGCCCTACGAGCAGTACTTC
CDR3aa: CASSAPGTGRPYEQYF

d_gene: TRBD1
abundance: few
v_gene: TRBV2
j_gene: TRBJ2-7
CDR3nt: TGTGCCAGCAGTGTGGCAGGGGGCGAGCAGTACTTC
CDR3aa: CASSVAGGEQYF

d_gene: -
abundance: -
v_gene: TRBV27
j_gene: TRBJ2-7
CDR3nt: TGTGCCAGCAGTTTATCGATCGGGGACGAGCAGTACTTC
CDR3aa: CASSLSIGDEQYF

d_gene: -
abundance: -
v_gene: TRBV10-3
j_gene: TRBJ1-5
CDR3nt: TGTGCCACCCAACGGGCCCAGACAGAGAATCAGCCCCAGCATTTT
CDR3aa: CATQRAQTENQPQHF

d_gene: TRBD1
abundance: -
v_gene: TRBV7-9
j_gene: TRBJ1-1
CDR3nt: TGTGCCAGCAGCTTAGGGGACAGGGAGAACACTGAAGCTTTCTTT
CDR3aa: CASSLGDRENTEAFF

d_gene: -
abundance: -
v_gene: TRBV14
j_gene: TRBJ2-7
CDR3nt: TGTGCCAGCAGTCCACCGTCGACAGCAAATTCCTACGAGCAGTACTTC
CDR3aa: CASSPPSTANSYEQYF

d_gene: -
abundance: -
v_gene: TRBV4-1
j_gene: TRBJ2-5
CDR3nt: TGCGCCAGCAGCCCAGAACGTCCAGGTGAGACCCAGTACTTC
CDR3aa: CASSPERPGETQYF

d_gene: -
abundance: -
v_gene: TRBV27
j_gene: TRBJ2-5
CDR3nt: TGTGCCAGCAGTTCACGGACAGTACAGGAGACCCAGTACTTC
CDR3aa: CASSSRTVQETQYF

d_gene: TRBD1
abundance: -
v_gene: TRBV4-3
j_gene: TRBJ2-4
CDR3nt: TGCGCCAGCAGCCGATTGGTACAGGGGGCTGTCAAAAACATTCAGTACTTC
CDR3aa: CASSRLVQGAVKNIQYF

d_gene: -
abundance: -
v_gene: TRBV12-2
j_gene: TRBJ2-7
CDR3nt: TGTGCAACCTCGTTCGACGAGCAGTACTTC
CDR3aa: CATSFDEQYF

d_gene: -
abundance: -
v_gene: TRBV18
j_gene: TRBJ1-5
CDR3nt: TGTGCCAGCTCTGAGGGGGGCAATCAGCCCCAGCATTTT
CDR3aa: CASSEGGNQPQHF

d_gene: TRBD2
abundance: few
v_gene: TRBV7-3
j_gene: TRBJ2-7
CDR3nt: TGTGCCAGCAGCTTTGGAGCGGGGGCCTTCGACGAGCAGTACTTC
CDR3aa: CASSFGAGAFDEQYF

d_gene: TRBD1
abundance: -
v_gene: TRBV5-6
j_gene: TRBJ2-7
CDR3nt: TGTGCCAGCAGCTTGGCGACAGGGGTCGAGTCCTACGAGCAGTACTTC
CDR3aa: CASSLATGVESYEQYF

d_gene: TRBD2
abundance: -
v_gene: TRBV6-5
j_gene: TRBJ2-7
CDR3nt: TGTGCCAGCAGTCCGGTAGAGGGAGGGTTCCACGAGCAGTACTTC
CDR3aa: CASSPVEGGFHEQYF

d_gene: -
abundance: -
v_gene: TRBV4-2
j_gene: TRBJ1-4
CDR3nt: TGTGCCAGCAGCCATAGCCCGTCAACTAATGAAAAACTGTTTTTT
CDR3aa: CASSHSPSTNEKLFF

d_gene: TRBD2
abundance: -
v_gene: TRBV6-1
j_gene: TRBJ2-3
CDR3nt: TGTGCCAGCAGAGTAGCGGGAGCCCCAGATACGCAGTATTTT
CDR3aa: CASRVAGAPDTQYF

d_gene: TRBD1
abundance: -
v_gene: TRBV30
j_gene: TRBJ1-1
CDR3nt: TGTGCCTGGAGTGGGTCCCTCGACAGGGGGAGGACTGAAGCTTTCTTT
CDR3aa: CAWSGSLDRGRTEAFF

d_gene: TRBD2
abundance: -
v_gene: TRBV11-2
j_gene: TRBJ2-1
CDR3nt: TGTGCCAGCAGCTTAGGAGCGGGACCGAACAATGAGCAGTTCTTC
CDR3aa: CASSLGAGPNNEQFF

d_gene: -
abundance: -
v_gene: TRBV4-1
j_gene: TRBJ1-2
CDR3nt: TGCGCCAGCAGCCAAGAAGGGCGGGCTAACTATGGCTACACCTTC
CDR3aa: CASSQEGRANYGYTF

d_gene: -
abundance: -
v_gene: TRBV5-8
j_gene: TRBJ1-2
CDR3nt: TGTGCCAGCAGCTTGCAGGGTTTGGGCTATGGCTACACCTTC
CDR3aa: CASSLQGLGYGYTF

d_gene: TRBD1
abundance: -
v_gene: TRBV16
j_gene: TRBJ1-2
CDR3nt: TGTGCCAGCAGCTTTGACAGGGAAGGATGGAACTATGGCTACACCTTC
CDR3aa: CASSFDREGWNYGYTF

d_gene: -
abundance: -
v_gene: TRBV10-3
j_gene: TRBJ2-7
CDR3nt: TGTGCCATCAGGCGGACAGATCTTAGCTACGAGCAGTACTTC
CDR3aa: CAIRRTDLSYEQYF

d_gene: TRBD2
abundance: -
v_gene: TRBV7-2
j_gene: TRBJ2-7
CDR3nt: TGTGCCAGCAGCTTAGCCACAGCATTGGCTAGGACTAGGTCCTACGAGCAGTACTTC
CDR3aa: CASSLATALARTRSYEQYF